Below, 20 T cell receptor beta chains from the same sample are listed, as sequenced in a study of neurological immune-mediated disorders. MiXCR, applied by TCRdb to the 5' RACE reads, yields one record per CDR3 protein. The sample shows roughly 66,000 distinct CDR3 sequences, roughly 4.8% of them seen only once. Sequenced input: PBMCs. The receptor set was obtained from a woman in her 70s with multiple sclerosis.

A few counts support this clonotype. This rearrangement joins TRBV3-1 to TRBJ2-1; 11 nucleotides align to TRBD2. Germline CDR1 LGHDT, CDR2 YNNKEL (reference sequence). The CDR3 covers 15 residues. V trimming: 2 bases; J trimming: 7 bases; junction bases outside the gene matches: 4. In DNA, the CDR3 is TGTGCCAGCAGCCAACTAGCGGGAGGTAGGAATGAGCAGTTCTTC. Protein: CASSQLAGGRNEQFF.

This clonotype was found many times. V and J are TRBV5-1 and TRBJ1-1; D is unresolved. CDR1 is SGHRS and CDR2 is YFSETQ in the germline V gene. This CDR3 region has 13 residues. V was trimmed by 4 bases and J by 1 base, leaving 8 bases between them. For the CDR3, the DNA is TGCGCCAGCAGCCGTGCTGGGAACACTGAAGCTTTCTTT. It is translated as CASSRAGNTEAFF. Full variable domain (rest looked up from reference TRBV5-1 and TRBJ1-1): KAGVTQTPRYLIKTRGQQVTLSCSPISGHRSVSWYQQTPGQGLQFLFEYFSETQRNKGNFPGRFSGRQFSNSRSEMNVSTLELGDSALYLCASSRAGNTEAFFGQGTRLTVV.

There are many counts of this clonotype. The V and J genes are TRBV18 and TRBJ2-7; TRBD1 aligns across 8 bases. This CDR3 is 15 amino acids long. Per germline, CDR1 KGHSH and CDR2 LQKENI. The trim removed 4 bases at V and 2 bases at J, leaving 7 bases unmatched. The CDR3 is CASSQTGTGPYEQYF. The DNA of the CDR3 is TGTGCCAGCTCACAAACAGGGACAGGCCCCTACGAGCAGTACTTC. Full variable domain (missing parts from reference TRBV18 and TRBJ2-7): NAGVMQNPRHLVRRRGQEARLRCSPMKGHSHVYWYRQLPEEGLKFMVYLQKENIIDESGMPKERFSAEFPKEGPSILRIQQVVRGDSAAYFCASSQTGTGPYEQYFGPGTRLTVT.

The table lists this clonotype with many counts. This CDR3 reads CASSVEAVSGGGTQYF. In DNA form, the CDR3 reads TGTGCCAGCAGCGTCGAGGCTGTGTCGGGAGGGGGGACCCAGTACTTC. The chain carries TRBV9 and TRBJ2-5; 8 nucleotides line up with TRBD2. The germline V gene has CDR1 SGDLS and CDR2 YYNGEE. V dropped 2 bases and J dropped 7; count of bases not matched to a gene: 13. This CDR3 contains 16 residues.

This clonotype has ten or more counts. This chain links TRBV18 with TRBJ1-2; possible D gene TRBD1, 5 bases. Germline CDR1 KGHSH, CDR2 LQKENI. The V end lost 3 bases, the J end lost 4 bases, and 9 bases lay between the germline ends. This CDR3 contains 13 residues. The CDR3 protein is CASSPRQGYGYTF. CDR3 in DNA: TGTGCCAGCTCACCTCGCCAGGGCTATGGCTACACCTTC.

The sample holds a few counts of this clonotype. The V gene is TRBV4-2, the J gene TRBJ2-7; D not certain. The germline V gene encodes CDR1 LGHNA and CDR2 YNFKEQ. This CDR3 is 15 amino acids long. V shed 1 base and J shed 6 bases, with 16 bases lying between them. In nucleotides, the CDR3 is TGTGCCAGCAGCCAAGGGGGTGCAGGAAGGGTCGAGCAGTACTTC. This encodes CASSQGGAGRVEQYF.

This clonotype has a count of ten or more. V is TRBV20-1 and J is TRBJ1-5; TRBD1 is a possible D gene (6 bases). Germline loops: CDR1 DFQATT, CDR2 SNEGSKA (reference sequence). The germline V and J ends were trimmed by 3 bases and 7 bases, with 16 bases remaining between them. CDR3 length equals 14 residues. Here the CDR3 reads CSASSGAEFQPQHF. In DNA form, the CDR3 reads TGCAGTGCTAGTTCAGGGGCAGAGTTCCAGCCCCAGCATTTT.

The V call is TRBV2, the J call TRBJ2-1; the D is unclear. Trimming took off 4 bases at V and 7 bases at J, with 11 bases between the two ends. CDR3 length: 13 residues. The germline V gene has CDR1 SNHLY and CDR2 FYNNEI. The CDR3 nucleotides are TGTGCCAGCAGTGGACGAACCGAAAATGAGCAGTTCTTC. The encoded protein is CASSGRTENEQFF.

This clonotype was detected many times. The CDR3 DNA reads TGTGCCAGCAGCTTTTTGGGGGATGCCAAAAACATTCAGTACTTC. Translated, it gives CASSFLGDAKNIQYF. The V and J genes are TRBV5-6 and TRBJ2-4; possibly TRBD1 or TRBD2 for D (5 bases each). Deletions cut 2 bases from V and 1 base from J, with 10 bases between. Germline V gene lookup returns CDR1 SGHDT and CDR2 YYEEEE. The CDR3 has 15 amino acids. The variable domain in full, completed from reference TRBV5-6 and TRBJ2-4, reads DAGVTQSPTHLIKTRGQQVTLRCSPKSGHDTVSWYQQALGQGPQFIFQYYEEEERQRGNFPDRFSGHQFPNYSSELNVNALLLGDSALYLCASSFLGDAKNIQYFGAGTRLSVL.

The table lists this clonotype with many counts. The rearrangement uses TRBV5-1 and TRBJ2-3, with D unclear. The V end lost 0 bases, the J end lost 6 bases, and 11 bases lay between the germline ends. Germline CDR1 SGHRS, CDR2 YFSETQ. The CDR3 sequence is 14 residues long. The chain's CDR3 is CASSLGQILDTQYF. The DNA for the CDR3 is TGCGCCAGCAGCTTGGGGCAAATTCTCGATACGCAGTATTTT.

This clonotype was detected many times. This chain joins TRBV5-1 and TRBJ2-3; TRBD2 matches 8 bases. V trimming: 2 bases; J trimming: 4 bases; junction bases outside the gene matches: 3. The V gene's germline CDR1 is SGHRS and CDR2 YFSETQ. The CDR3 sequence is 14 residues long. The CDR3 coding sequence is TGCGCCAGCAGCTTCGGAGCGGGAGCAGATACGCAGTATTTT. Its translation: CASSFGAGADTQYF.

V usage is TRBV5-1 and J usage is TRBJ2-3; 8 bases map to TRBD1. The junction had 3 bases not matched to a gene; V was cut back by 4 bases and J by 2 bases. Germline CDR1 SGHRS, CDR2 YFSETQ. The CDR3 extends over 14 amino acids. The CDR3 protein is CASSQQGVTDTQYF. The CDR3 DNA is TGCGCCAGCAGCCAACAGGGGGTCACAGATACGCAGTATTTT.

At least ten counts were recorded for this clonotype. The chain is built from TRBV27 and TRBJ2-3; D is undetermined. The V gene lost 5 bases and the J gene lost 3 bases, with 6 bases spanning the gap. CDR3 size: 12 residues. CDR1 and CDR2 (germline): MNHEY, SMNVEV (reference sequence). CDR3 bases: TGTGCCAGCAGTCCGAGAACAGATACGCAGTATTTT. It yields the protein CASSPRTDTQYF.

To note about this clonotype: The CDR3 ends on some other residue instead of the conserved phenylalanine or tryptophan, so this is likely a read error. The chain employs TRBV20-1 and TRBJ1-6, with D perhaps TRBD1 (6 bases). V dropped 1 base and J dropped 14 bases, with 21 bases sitting between them. The CDR3 has 15 amino acids. Per germline, CDR1 DFQATT and CDR2 SNEGSKA (reference sequence). In nucleotides, the CDR3 is TGCAGTGCTAGAGTAGGGTCGGACAGTTCGGCTTCCCTCCACTGT. Amino acid sequence: CSARVGSDSSASLHC.

This clonotype showed up just a few times. This rearrangement joins TRBV20-1 to TRBJ1-1, with 9 bases that match TRBD1. This CDR3 is 12 amino acids long. Trimming cost V 3 bases and J 7 bases; bases outside gene matches: 3. Germline V gene lookup returns CDR1 DFQATT and CDR2 SNEGSKA (reference sequence). CDR3 protein: CSARWDRDEAFF. DNA of the CDR3: TGCAGTGCTAGGTGGGACAGGGATGAAGCTTTCTTT.

There are many counts of this clonotype. The rearrangement joins TRBV20-1 to TRBJ2-7, with D hard to call. This CDR3 spans 14 amino acids. Germline V gene data show CDR1 as DFQATT and CDR2 as SNEGSKA (reference sequence). V shed 2 bases and J shed 5 bases, with 16 bases lying between them. This CDR3 reads CSARPRWNENEQYF. CDR3 DNA: TGCAGTGCTAGACCCAGGTGGAATGAAAACGAGCAGTACTTC.

This clonotype was seen repeatedly, ten times or more. The chain links TRBV20-1 to TRBJ2-1, with a tentative D call TRBD2 (6 bases). V was pared by 6 bases and J by 9 bases, with 24 bases between. The CDR3 has 15 amino acids. Germline V gene sequence: CDR1 DFQATT, CDR2 SNEGSKA (reference sequence). CDR3 loop: CSAPRVGGPLGEQFF. CDR3 bases: TGCAGTGCCCCGAGGGTGGGAGGACCACTCGGTGAGCAGTTCTTC.

The chain has TRBV20-1 and TRBJ1-5, with TRBD1 matching 7 bases. V shed 5 bases, J shed 3 bases, and the junction held 10 bases outside the gene matches. This CDR3 contains 15 residues. In germline, CDR1 is DFQATT, CDR2 SNEGSKA (reference sequence). In DNA form, the CDR3 reads TGCAGTGCTGGTAACGGGACAGTGGACAATCAGCCCCAGCATTTT. Protein sequence: CSAGNGTVDNQPQHF.

There are many counts of this clonotype. The chain combines TRBV30 with TRBJ2-1; unclear D gene. The CDR3 extends over 12 amino acids. Germline CDR1 reads GTSNPN; CDR2 reads SVGIG (reference sequence). The V and J ends lost 0 bases and 6 bases respectively, with 6 bases between them. The CDR3 protein is CAWSVTTNEQFF. CDR3 sequence (DNA): TGTGCCTGGAGTGTAACAACCAATGAGCAGTTCTTC. The full variable domain, completed using reference TRBV30 and TRBJ2-1, is SQTIHQWPATLVQPVGSPLSLECTVEGTSNPNLYWYRQAAGRGLQLLFYSVGIGQISSEVPQNLSASRPQDRQFILSSKKLLLSDSGFYLCAWSVTTNEQFFGPGTRLTVL.

Many counts were recorded for this clonotype. CDR3 amino acids: CASSEVGTASRNGYTF. CDR3 sequence (DNA): TGTGCCAGCAGTGAAGTTGGGACGGCCTCTAGGAACGGCTACACCTTC. The V gene is TRBV25-1, the J gene TRBJ1-2; weak D call: TRBD1 (5 bases). V lost 2 bases, J lost 8 bases, and 21 bases lay in between. The length of the CDR3 is 16 residues. CDR1 MGHDK and CDR2 SYGVNS come from the germline V gene.